This passage covers 8 T cell receptor beta chains from one sample sequenced in a study of siplizumab effects on memory and regulatory T cells. TCRdb's copy holds only in-frame clones and misses some; the assay was immunoSEQ multiplex PCR. The table includes some 100,000 clones, 92% detected once. Sequences were obtained from Tregs sorted from blood. These receptors originate from a human donor in good health.

V gene TRBV7-9 combines with J gene TRBJ2-1; D is unclear. The germline V gene has CDR1 SEHNR and CDR2 FQNEAQ (reference sequence). V was trimmed by 3 bases and J by 4 bases, leaving 4 bases between them. The length of the CDR3 is 12 residues. For the CDR3, the DNA is TGTGCCAGCAGCTTTTCTTACAATGAGCAGTTCTTC. Protein: CASSFSYNEQFF.

This clone came up once. This chain links TRBV7-8 with TRBJ2-3; 14 nucleotides match TRBD2. The CDR3 extends over 18 amino acids. The V and J ends lost 5 bases and 4 bases, in that order; junction bases with no gene match: 11. Germline V lookup: CDR1 SGHVS, CDR2 FQNEAQ. CDR3: CASSVTDGTSGRPDTQYF. Here the CDR3 DNA reads TGTGCCAGCAGCGTAACAGATGGGACTAGCGGGAGACCAGATACGCAGTATTTT.

The gene calls are TRBV19 and TRBJ2-1; 12 positions match TRBD2. The CDR3 is made up of 19 amino acids. V gave up 5 bases and J gave up 0 bases; unmatched junction bases: 11. Germline-derived CDR1 and CDR2 are LNHDA and SQIVND (reference sequence). CDR3 in amino acids: CASSPGLAGPAGSYNEQFF. For the CDR3, the DNA is TGTGCCAGTAGTCCCGGACTAGCGGGACCCGCGGGCTCCTACAATGAGCAGTTCTTC.

Here the CDR3 DNA reads TGTGCCAGCAGCACTCGGACTAGCGGTAACACCGGGGAGCTGTTTTTT. The encoded protein is CASSTRTSGNTGELFF. This chain links TRBV5-5 with TRBJ2-2, with 10 nucleotides matching TRBD2. The germline V gene encodes CDR1 SGHKS and CDR2 YYEKEE (reference sequence). The V segment lost 4 bases and the J segment 2 bases; nucleotides outside the gene matches: 5. The CDR3 has 16 residues.

V usage is TRBV30 and J usage is TRBJ1-2; D is uncertain. CDR1 and CDR2 (germline): GTSNPN, SVGIG (reference sequence). Trimming removed 4 bases at V and 2 bases at J, with 11 bases between. The CDR3 is made up of 13 amino acids. The CDR3 is CAWNSNFNYGYTF. Here the CDR3 DNA reads TGTGCCTGGAATTCCAACTTCAACTATGGCTACACCTTC.

The chain combines TRBV6-5 with TRBJ2-4; TRBD2 matches at 7 bases. The junction had 5 bases not matched to a gene; V was cut back by 5 bases and J by 1 base. Germline V CDR1 and CDR2: MNHEY, SVGAGI. CDR3 length equals 15 residues. CDR3 nucleotide sequence: TGTGCCAGCAGTCAAAGACTAGCCGCCAAAAACATTCAGTACTTC. Protein sequence: CASSQRLAAKNIQYF.

The J gene is TRBJ2-7, the V gene TRBV2; D is unresolved. In germline, CDR1 is SNHLY, CDR2 FYNNEI. The CDR3 has 11 amino acids. The ends were cut back, 6 bases at V and 7 bases at J, with 10 bases in the middle. The CDR3 loop is CASRPLREQYF. The CDR3 region has the DNA TGTGCCAGCAGGCCCTTGAGGGAGCAGTACTTC.

This clone turned up a few times. J is TRBJ2-3 and V is TRBV15; TRBD2 is a possible D gene (5 bases). This CDR3 is built from 17 residues. V lost 5 bases and J lost 0, with 18 bases in between. The germline V gene has CDR1 LNHNV and CDR2 YYDKDF (reference sequence). The CDR3 DNA reads as TGTGCCACCAGCCTGACTCTAGCCGATGCTAGCACAGATACGCAGTATTTT. Protein sequence: CATSLTLADASTDTQYF.